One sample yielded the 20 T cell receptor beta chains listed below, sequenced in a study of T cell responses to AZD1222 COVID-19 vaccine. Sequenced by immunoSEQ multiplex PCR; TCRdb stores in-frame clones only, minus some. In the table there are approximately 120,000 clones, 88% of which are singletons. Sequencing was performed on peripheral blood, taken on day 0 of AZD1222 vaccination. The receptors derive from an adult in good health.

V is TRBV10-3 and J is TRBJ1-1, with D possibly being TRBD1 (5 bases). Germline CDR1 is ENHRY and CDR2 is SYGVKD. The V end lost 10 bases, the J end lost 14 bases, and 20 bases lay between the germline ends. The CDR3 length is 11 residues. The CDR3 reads CATSGSRALFF. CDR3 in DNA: TGTGCCACCTCAGGGTCCAGAGCCCTATTCTTT.

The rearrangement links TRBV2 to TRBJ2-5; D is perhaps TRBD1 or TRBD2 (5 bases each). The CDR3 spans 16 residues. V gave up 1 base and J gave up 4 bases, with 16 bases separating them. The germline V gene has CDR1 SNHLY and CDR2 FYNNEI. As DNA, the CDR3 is TGTGCCAGCAGTGAAGGTGTGGGACCTACGGGAGAGACCCAGTACTTC. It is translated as CASSEGVGPTGETQYF.

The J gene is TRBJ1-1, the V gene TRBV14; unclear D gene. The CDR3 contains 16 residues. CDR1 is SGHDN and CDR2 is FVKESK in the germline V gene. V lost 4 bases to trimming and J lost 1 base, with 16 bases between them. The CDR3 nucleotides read TGTGCCAGCAGCCCCTTTATCGGGCGGGGGAACACTGAAGCTTTCTTT. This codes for CASSPFIGRGNTEAFF.

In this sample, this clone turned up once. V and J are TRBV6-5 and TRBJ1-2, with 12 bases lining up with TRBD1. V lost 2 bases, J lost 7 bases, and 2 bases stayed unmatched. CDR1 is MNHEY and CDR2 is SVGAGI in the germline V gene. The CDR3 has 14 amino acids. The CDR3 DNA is TGTGCCAGCAGTTACGGGACAGGGGGCTTTGGCTACACCTTC. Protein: CASSYGTGGFGYTF.

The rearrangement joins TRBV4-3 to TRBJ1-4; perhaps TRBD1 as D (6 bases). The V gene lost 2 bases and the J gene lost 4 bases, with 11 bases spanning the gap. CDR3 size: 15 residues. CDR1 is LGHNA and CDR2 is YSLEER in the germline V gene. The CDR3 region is CASSQQGNGNEKLFF. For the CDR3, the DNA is TGCGCCAGCAGCCAACAGGGGAATGGTAATGAAAAACTGTTTTTT.

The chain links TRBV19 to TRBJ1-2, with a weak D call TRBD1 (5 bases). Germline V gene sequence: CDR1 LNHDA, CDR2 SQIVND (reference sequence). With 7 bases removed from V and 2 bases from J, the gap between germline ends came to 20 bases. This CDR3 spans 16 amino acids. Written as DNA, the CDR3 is TGTGCCAGTAAGGGACCTGAGGGCACAGCAAACTATGGCTACACCTTC. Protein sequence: CASKGPEGTANYGYTF.

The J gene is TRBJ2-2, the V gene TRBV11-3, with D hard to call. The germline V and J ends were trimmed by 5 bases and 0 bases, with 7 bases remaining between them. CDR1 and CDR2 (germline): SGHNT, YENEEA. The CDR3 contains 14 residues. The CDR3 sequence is CASSGSPNTGELFF. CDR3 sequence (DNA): TGTGCCAGCAGCGGGTCGCCGAACACCGGGGAGCTGTTTTTT.

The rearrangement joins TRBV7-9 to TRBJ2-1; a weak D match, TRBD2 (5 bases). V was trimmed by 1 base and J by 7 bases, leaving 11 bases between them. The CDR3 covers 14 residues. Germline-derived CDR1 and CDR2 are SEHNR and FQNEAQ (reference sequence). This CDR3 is CASSLGEGSNEQFF. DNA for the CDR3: TGTGCCAGCAGCTTAGGAGAGGGTTCGAATGAGCAGTTCTTC.

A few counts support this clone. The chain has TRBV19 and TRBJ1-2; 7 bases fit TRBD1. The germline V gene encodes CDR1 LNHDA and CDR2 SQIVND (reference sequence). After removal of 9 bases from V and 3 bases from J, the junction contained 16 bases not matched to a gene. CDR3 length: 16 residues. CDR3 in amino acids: CASRRGGDSSYYGYTF. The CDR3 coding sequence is TGTGCCAGCCGCCGTGGGGGGGACAGTTCCTACTATGGCTACACCTTC.

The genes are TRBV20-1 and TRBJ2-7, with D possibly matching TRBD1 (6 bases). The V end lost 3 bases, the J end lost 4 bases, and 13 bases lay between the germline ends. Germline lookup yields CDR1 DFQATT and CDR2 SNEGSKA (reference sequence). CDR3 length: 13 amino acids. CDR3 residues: CSASSTQGYEQYF. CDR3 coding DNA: TGCAGTGCTAGTTCCACACAGGGATACGAGCAGTACTTC.

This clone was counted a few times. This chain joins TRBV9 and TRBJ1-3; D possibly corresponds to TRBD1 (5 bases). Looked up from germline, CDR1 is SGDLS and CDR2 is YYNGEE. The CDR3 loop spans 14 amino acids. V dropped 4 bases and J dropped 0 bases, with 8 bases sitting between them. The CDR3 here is CASSTTVSGNTIYF. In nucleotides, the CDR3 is TGTGCCAGCAGCACGACAGTCTCTGGAAACACCATATATTTT.

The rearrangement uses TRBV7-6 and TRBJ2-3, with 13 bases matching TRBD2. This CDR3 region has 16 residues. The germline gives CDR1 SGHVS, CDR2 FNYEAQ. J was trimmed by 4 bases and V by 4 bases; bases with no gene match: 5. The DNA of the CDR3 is TGTGCCAGCAGCTCGGGACTAGCGGGACTGGCAGATACGCAGTATTTT. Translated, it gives CASSSGLAGLADTQYF.

The CDR3 spells CASSEDPGTSGNEQFF. In DNA, the CDR3 is TGTGCCAGCAGTGAAGACCCCGGGACTAGCGGCAATGAGCAGTTCTTC. The rearrangement links TRBV6-1 to TRBJ2-1, with 11 bases identical to TRBD2. Germline V gene data show CDR1 as MNHNS and CDR2 as SASEGT. The length of the CDR3 is 16 residues. The V gene end was trimmed by 1 base and the J gene end by 6 bases; junction bases not matched to a gene: 5.

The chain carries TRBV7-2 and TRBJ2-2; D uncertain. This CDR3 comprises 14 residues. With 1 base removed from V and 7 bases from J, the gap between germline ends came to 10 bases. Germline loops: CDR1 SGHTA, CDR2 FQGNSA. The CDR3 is CASSLVINGGELFF. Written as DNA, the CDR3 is TGTGCCAGCAGCTTAGTAATTAATGGCGGGGAGCTGTTTTTT.

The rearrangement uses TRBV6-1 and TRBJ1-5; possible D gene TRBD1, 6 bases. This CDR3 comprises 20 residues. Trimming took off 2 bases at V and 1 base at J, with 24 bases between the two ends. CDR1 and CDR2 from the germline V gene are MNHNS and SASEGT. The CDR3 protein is CASSERDYRENRVSNQPQHF. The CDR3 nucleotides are TGTGCCAGCAGTGAAAGGGATTACAGGGAGAATAGGGTCAGCAATCAGCCCCAGCATTTT.

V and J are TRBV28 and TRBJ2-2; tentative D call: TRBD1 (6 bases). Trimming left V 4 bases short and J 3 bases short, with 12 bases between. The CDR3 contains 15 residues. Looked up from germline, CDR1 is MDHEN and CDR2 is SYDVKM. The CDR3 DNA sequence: TGTGCCAGCAGTTCGTTACAGGGATACACCGGGGAGCTGTTTTTT. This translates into CASSSLQGYTGELFF.

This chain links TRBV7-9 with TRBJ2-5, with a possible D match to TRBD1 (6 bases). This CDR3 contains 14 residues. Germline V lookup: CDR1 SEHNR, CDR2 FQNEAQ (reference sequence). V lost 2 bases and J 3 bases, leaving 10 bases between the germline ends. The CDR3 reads CASSLRQDKETQYF. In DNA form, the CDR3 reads TGTGCCAGCAGCTTAAGACAGGACAAAGAGACCCAGTACTTC. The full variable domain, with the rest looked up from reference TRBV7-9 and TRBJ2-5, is DTGVSQNPRHKITKRGQNVTFRCDPISEHNRLYWYRQTLGQGPEFLTYFQNEAQLEKSRLLSDRFSAERPKGSFSTLEIQRTEQGDSAMYLCASSLRQDKETQYFGPGTRLLVL.

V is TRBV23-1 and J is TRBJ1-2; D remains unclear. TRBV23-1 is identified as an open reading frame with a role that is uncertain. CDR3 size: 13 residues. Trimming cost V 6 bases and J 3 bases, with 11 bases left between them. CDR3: CASRSSTYYGYTF. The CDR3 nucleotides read TGCGCCAGCAGAAGCTCTACCTACTATGGCTACACCTTC.

Written as DNA, the CDR3 is TGTGCCAGCAGTCCCTCCCACCTTTTAGCCTACGAGCAGTACTTC. Protein product: CASSPSHLLAYEQYF. The J gene is TRBJ2-7, the V gene TRBV28; D ambiguous. The CDR3 covers 15 residues. V dropped 5 bases and J dropped 2 bases, with 16 bases sitting between them. Germline lookup yields CDR1 MDHEN and CDR2 SYDVKM.

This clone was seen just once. The CDR3 nucleotides read TGTGCCAGCAGTTACGCGGCCCCCAGCGGCTTGGGCTACACCTTC. It specifies CASSYAAPSGLGYTF. The rearrangement uses TRBV6-2 or TRBV6-3 and TRBJ1-2, with D unresolved. The germline V gene has CDR1 MNHEY and CDR2 SVGEGT. The CDR3 has 15 amino acids. The ends were cut back, 2 bases at V and 8 bases at J, with 18 bases in the middle.